This T cell receptor (beta chain) emerged from a study of blood T cell repertoires in COVID-19. Source study methods: Reference gene primer amplification gave estimated nucleated cell counts. Profiled with immunoSEQ multiplex PCR; TCRdb holds only in-frame clones, not every one. V, J and clone size reflect that table, while D and trimming were determined from the DNA. This sample has 190,000 or so clones, with around 83% found just once. Germline-derived CDR1 and CDR2 are LNHDA and SQIVND (reference sequence). The CDR3 consists of 15 residues. V was clipped by 1 base and J by 3 bases; unmatched bases: 5.

The V and J genes are TRBV19 and TRBJ2-7, with 8 bases fitting TRBD1. Material: peripheral blood. This sequence originates from a man aged 45-65 years with active or convalescent COVID-19. CDR3: CASSIGGTGYYEQYF. The CDR3 bases are TGTGCCAGTAGTATAGGAGGGACAGGATACTACGAGCAGTACTTC. Combining the CDR3 with reference TRBV19 and TRBJ2-7 gives the whole variable domain DGGITQSPKYLFRKEGQNVTLSCEQNLNHDAMYWYRQDPGQGLRLIYYSQIVNDFQKGDIAEGYSVSREKKESFPLTVTSAQKNPTAFYLCASSIGGTGYYEQYFGPGTRLTVT.